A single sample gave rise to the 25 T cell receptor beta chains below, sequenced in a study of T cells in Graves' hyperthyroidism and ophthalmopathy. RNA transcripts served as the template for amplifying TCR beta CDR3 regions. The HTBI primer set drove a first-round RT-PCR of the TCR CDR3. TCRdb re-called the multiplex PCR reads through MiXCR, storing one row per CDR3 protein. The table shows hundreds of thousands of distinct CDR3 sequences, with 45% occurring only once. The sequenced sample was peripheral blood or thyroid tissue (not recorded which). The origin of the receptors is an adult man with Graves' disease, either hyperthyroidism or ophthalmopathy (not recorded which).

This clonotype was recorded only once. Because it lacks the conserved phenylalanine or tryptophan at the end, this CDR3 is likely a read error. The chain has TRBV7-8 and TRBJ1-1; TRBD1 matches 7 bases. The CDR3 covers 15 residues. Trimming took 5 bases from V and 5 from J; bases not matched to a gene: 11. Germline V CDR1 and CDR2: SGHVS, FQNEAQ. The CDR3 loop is CASSPRTGSRTEAFL. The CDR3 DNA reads TGTGCCAGCAGCCCGAGGACAGGCTCAAGGACTGAAGCTTTCCTT.

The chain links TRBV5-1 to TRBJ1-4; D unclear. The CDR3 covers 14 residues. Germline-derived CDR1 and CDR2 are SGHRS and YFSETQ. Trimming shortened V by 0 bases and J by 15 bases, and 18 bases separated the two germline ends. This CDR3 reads CASSLEEDLNKVFF. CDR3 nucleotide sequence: TGCGCCAGCAGCTTGGAGGAGGACCTGAACAAGGTGTTTTTT.

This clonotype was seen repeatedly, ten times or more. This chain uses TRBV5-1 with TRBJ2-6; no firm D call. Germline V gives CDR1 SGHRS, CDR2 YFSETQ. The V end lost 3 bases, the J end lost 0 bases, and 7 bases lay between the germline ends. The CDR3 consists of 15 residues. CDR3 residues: CASSSDLSGANVLTF. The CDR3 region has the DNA TGCGCCAGCAGCTCAGACCTCTCTGGGGCCAACGTCCTGACTTTC.

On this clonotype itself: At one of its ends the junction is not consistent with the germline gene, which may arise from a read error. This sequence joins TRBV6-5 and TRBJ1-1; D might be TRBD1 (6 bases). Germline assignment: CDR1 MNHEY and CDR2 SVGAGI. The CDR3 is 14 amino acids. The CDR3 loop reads CAISEGQLNTEAFF. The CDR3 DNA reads TGTGCCATCAGTGAAGGACAGCTGAACACTGAAGCTTTCTTT.

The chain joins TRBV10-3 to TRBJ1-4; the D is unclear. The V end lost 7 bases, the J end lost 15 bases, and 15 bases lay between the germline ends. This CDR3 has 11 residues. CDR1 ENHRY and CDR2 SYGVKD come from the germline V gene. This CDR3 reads CAIKDLNKVFF. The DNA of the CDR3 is TGTGCCATCAAGGACCTGAACAAGGTGTTTTTT.

The CDR3: CSASADRGGTEAFF. CDR3 DNA sequence: TGCAGTGCTTCCGCAGACAGGGGCGGCACTGAAGCTTTCTTT. The chain links TRBV20-1 to TRBJ1-1; TRBD1 agrees at 8 bases. This CDR3 comprises 14 residues. V shed 5 bases and J 4 bases; nucleotides not matched to a gene: 9. Germline V CDR1 and CDR2: DFQATT, SNEGSKA (reference sequence).

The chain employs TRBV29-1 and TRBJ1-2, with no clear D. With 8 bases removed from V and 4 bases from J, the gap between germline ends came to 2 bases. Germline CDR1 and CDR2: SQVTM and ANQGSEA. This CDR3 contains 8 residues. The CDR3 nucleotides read TGCAGCATCTATGGCTACACCTTC. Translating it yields CSIYGYTF.

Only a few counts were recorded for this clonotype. CDR3 DNA sequence: TGTGCCACCAGGGTAGGGGACGAGCAGTACTTC. Translated, it gives CATRVGDEQYF. This sequence joins TRBV10-3 and TRBJ2-7; D possibly corresponds to TRBD1 (5 bases). This CDR3 region has 11 residues. The V end was cut by 10 bases, the J end by 5 bases, with 12 bases between. CDR1 and CDR2 (germline): ENHRY, SYGVKD.

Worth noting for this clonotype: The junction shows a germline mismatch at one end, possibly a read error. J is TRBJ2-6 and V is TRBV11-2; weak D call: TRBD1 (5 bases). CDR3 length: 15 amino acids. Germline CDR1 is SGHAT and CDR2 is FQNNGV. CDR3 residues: CASSQASSGANGLTF. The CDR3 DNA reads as TGTGCCAGCAGTCAGGCCTCCTCTGGGGCCAACGGCCTGACTTTC.

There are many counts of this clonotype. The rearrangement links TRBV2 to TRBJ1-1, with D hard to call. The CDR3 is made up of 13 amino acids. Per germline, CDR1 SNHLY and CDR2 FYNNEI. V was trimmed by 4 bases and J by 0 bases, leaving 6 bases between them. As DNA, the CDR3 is TGTGCCAGCAGTGTCACACTGAACACTGAAGCTTTCTTT. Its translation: CASSVTLNTEAFF.

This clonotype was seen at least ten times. CDR3 residues: CASSTDRGQPQHF. For the CDR3, the DNA is TGTGCCAGCAGCACGGACAGGGGCCAGCCCCAGCATTTT. This chain joins TRBV7-8 and TRBJ1-5; 9 nucleotides line up with TRBD1. Unmatched junction bases numbered 3, after V lost 5 bases and J lost 7 bases. In germline, CDR1 is SGHVS, CDR2 FQNEAQ. CDR3 length: 13 amino acids.

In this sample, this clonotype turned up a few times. CDR3 sequence (DNA): TGTGCCAGCAGTTACGGGGGGCTAGACTATGGCTACACCTTC. It codes for CASSYGGLDYGYTF. The chain uses TRBV6-5 and TRBJ1-2, with D maybe TRBD1 (6 bases). In germline, CDR1 is MNHEY, CDR2 SVGAGI. V gave up 2 bases and J gave up 3 bases, with 10 bases separating them. The CDR3 runs to 14 residues.

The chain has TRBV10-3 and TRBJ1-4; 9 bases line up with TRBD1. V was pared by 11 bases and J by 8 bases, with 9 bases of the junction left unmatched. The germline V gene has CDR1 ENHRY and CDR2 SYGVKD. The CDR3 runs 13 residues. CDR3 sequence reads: CAGKDRGGEKLFF. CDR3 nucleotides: TGTGCCGGGAAGGACAGGGGTGGGGAAAAACTGTTTTTT.

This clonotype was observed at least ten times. Here the CDR3 reads CASSRTNTEAFF. CDR3 sequence (DNA): TGTGCCAGCAGCCGAACGAACACTGAAGCTTTCTTT. The gene calls are TRBV11-2 and TRBJ1-1, with D unclear. CDR1 and CDR2 (germline): SGHAT, FQNNGV. V was clipped by 5 bases and J by 1 base, with 5 bases between them. The CDR3 spans 12 residues.

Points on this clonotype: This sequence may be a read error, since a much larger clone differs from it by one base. CDR3 nucleotide sequence: TGTGCCACCAGGGGAGGCGCCAATCAGCCCCAGCATTTT. Protein product: CATRGGANQPQHF. The chain joins TRBV24-1 to TRBJ1-5; D gene ambiguous. Germline CDR1 KGHDR, CDR2 SFDVKD. The CDR3 is made up of 13 amino acids. Deletions cut 7 bases from V and 3 bases from J, with 9 bases between.

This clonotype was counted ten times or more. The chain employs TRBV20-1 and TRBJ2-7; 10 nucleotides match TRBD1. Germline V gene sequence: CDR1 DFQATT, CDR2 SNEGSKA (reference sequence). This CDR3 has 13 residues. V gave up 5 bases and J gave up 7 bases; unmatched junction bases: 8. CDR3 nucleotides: TGCAGTGCTCCTAGACAGGGGGCGAGAGAGCAGTACTTC. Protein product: CSAPRQGAREQYF.

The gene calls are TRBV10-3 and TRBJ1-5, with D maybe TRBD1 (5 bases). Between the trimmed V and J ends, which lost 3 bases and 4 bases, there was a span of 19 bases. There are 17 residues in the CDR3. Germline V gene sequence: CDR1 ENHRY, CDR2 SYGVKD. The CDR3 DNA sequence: TGTGCCATCAGTGATACCGGGGGGAGGGGCGGTAATCAGCCCCAGCATTTT. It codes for CAISDTGGRGGNQPQHF.

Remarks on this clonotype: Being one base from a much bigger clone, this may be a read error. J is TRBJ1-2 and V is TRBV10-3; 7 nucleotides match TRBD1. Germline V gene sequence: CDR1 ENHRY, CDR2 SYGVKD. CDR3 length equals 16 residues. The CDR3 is CATSDRTLTGNYGYTF. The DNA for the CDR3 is TGTGCCACCAGTGATCGCACCTTGACAGGGAACTATGGCTACACCTTC.

The CDR3 DNA reads TGTGCCAGCAGTTTGGACGACAGGTTGGAGACCCAGTACTTC. This sequence encodes CASSLDDRLETQYF. The chain combines TRBV7-8 with TRBJ2-5; maybe TRBD1 (6 bases). V was trimmed by 6 bases and J by 5 bases, leaving 16 bases between them. CDR1 and CDR2 (germline): SGHVS, FQNEAQ. The CDR3 runs 14 residues.

This CDR3 reads CASTPGGSGANVLTF. CDR3 DNA sequence: TGTGCCAGCACCCCTGGGGGAAGCGGGGCCAACGTCCTGACTTTC. This sequence joins TRBV7-9 and TRBJ2-6, with D perhaps matching TRBD1 or TRBD2 (5 bases each). V lost 7 bases and J 4 bases, leaving 14 bases between the germline ends. CDR3 length equals 15 residues. Per the germline V gene, CDR1 is SEHNR and CDR2 is FQNEAQ (reference sequence).

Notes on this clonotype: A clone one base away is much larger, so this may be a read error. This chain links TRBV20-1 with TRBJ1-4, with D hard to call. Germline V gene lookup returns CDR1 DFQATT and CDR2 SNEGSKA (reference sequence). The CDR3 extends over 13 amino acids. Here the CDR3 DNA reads TGCAGTGTCTCACTGAACGCTAATGAAAGACTGTTTTTT. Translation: CSVSLNANERLFF.

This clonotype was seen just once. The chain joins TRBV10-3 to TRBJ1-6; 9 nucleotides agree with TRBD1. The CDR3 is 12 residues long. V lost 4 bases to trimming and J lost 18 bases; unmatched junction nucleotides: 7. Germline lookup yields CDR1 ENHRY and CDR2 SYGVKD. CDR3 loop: CAISVSGQGGHF. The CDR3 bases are TGTGCCATCAGTGTATCGGGACAGGGTGGCCACTTT.

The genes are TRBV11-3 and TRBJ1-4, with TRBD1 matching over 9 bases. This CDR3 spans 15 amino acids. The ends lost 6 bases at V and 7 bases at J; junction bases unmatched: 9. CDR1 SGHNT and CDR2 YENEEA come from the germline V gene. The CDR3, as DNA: TGTGCCAGCAGTCTTACAGGGGGCGTTTTTGAAAAACTGTTTTTT. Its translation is CASSLTGGVFEKLFF. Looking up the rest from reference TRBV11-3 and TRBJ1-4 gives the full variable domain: EAGVVQSPRYKIIEKKQPVAFWCNPISGHNTLYWYLQNLGQGPELLIRYENEEAVDDSQLPKDRFSAERLKGVDSTLKIQPAELGDSAVYLCASSLTGGVFEKLFFGSGTQLSVL.

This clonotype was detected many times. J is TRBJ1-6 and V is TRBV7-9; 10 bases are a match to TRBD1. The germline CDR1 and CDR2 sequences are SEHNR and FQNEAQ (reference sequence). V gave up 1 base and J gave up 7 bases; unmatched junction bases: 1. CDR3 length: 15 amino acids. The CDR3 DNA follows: TGTGCCAGCAGCTTAGAGGGACAGGGGAATTCACCCCTCCACTTT. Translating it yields CASSLEGQGNSPLHF.

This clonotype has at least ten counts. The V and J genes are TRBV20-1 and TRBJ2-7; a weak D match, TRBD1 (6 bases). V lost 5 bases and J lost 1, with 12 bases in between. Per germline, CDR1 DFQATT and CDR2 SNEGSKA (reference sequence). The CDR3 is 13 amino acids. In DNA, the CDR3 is TGCAGTGCTCCGACCACAGGGTCCTACGAGCAGTACTTC. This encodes CSAPTTGSYEQYF.